The T cell receptor (beta chain) described here comes from a study of cytomegalovirus exposure and HLA in healthy donors (dated by TCRdb to 2016 to 2017). For the wider study: An earlier analysis of a few hundred of the donors reported about 260 Gb of sequence data and 117 million unique TCR beta sequences obtained from about 180 million T cells. To predict cytomegalovirus infection status, the study combined high-throughput TCR immunosequencing, statistical association of individual TCRs with disease status, and machine learning. Roughly 5 DR-DQ haplotypes were handled as single units for association and clustering, since linkage in the cohort was strong. The study profiled the T cell repertoires of about 640 subjects by immunosequencing and related them to cytomegalovirus serostatus. Rather than using new phenotypic data, the later analysis identified candidate immune exposures from TCR beta sequences and from how often those sequences occurred across donors. A later genetic analysis used genome-wide SNP genotypes for about 55% of the 666 donors, treating that subset as a discovery cohort. Among the roughly 410 genotyped donors, about 83% belonged to the genetic ancestry cluster associated with self-reported Caucasian donors. The study aimed to test whether signatures of past pathogen exposure could be identified by cataloging public T cell receptors. Typing coverage varied by locus: roughly 620-640 donors for A, B, C, DRB1 and DQB1; around 560 for DQA1; around 610 for DPA1; about 450 for DPB1. Donor age, sex, ethnicity and CMV serostatus were compiled together with the repertoire data. In a later analysis, previously published TCR beta repertoires from roughly 710 donors were re-analyzed and high-resolution HLA genotyping was added so that TCR occurrence patterns could be studied. In addition to the first cohort of around 670 subjects, a separate validation cohort of over 90 different subjects was used. Every discovery cohort repertoire had been produced on one sequencing platform. An earlier analysis of several hundred of the donors applied high-throughput TCR beta sequencing to assess whether each TCR beta V gene segment acted as functional or pseudogenic. Across approximately 420 genotyped donors of the cohort, an average of about 240,000 unique TCR beta nucleotide sequences per donor were sequenced, and roughly 20% of those sequences were non-productive. About 280 gigabases of sequencing data and approximately 84 million unique TCR sequences were included in an early release covering roughly 700 HLA-typed donors. Both class I and class II loci were covered by HLA typing, at four-digit resolution.

The paper as a whole reports these results and caveats: Most TCR sequences were observed very rarely across donors, whereas some public TCRs were present in many individuals. In a later analysis, TCR association rates were found to vary across HLA loci, with the most associated TCRs seen for DRB1 alleles and the fewest for HLA-C alleles. The authors suggested that the approach could potentially be generalized to other disease states and immunological phenotypes. Linkage disequilibrium might explain the correlated functional status among segregating V segments, but an unknown experimental factor could not be excluded. In a later analysis, around 15,000 TCR beta sequences were associated with specific HLA alleles at a false discovery rate of 0.05. Because counts were too low, about 18 rarely observed V segments, including chromosome 9 orphons, were excluded from the earlier analysis of 587 of the donors. In a later analysis, several top co-occurrence clusters were reported to appear linked to parvovirus B19, influenza, CMV and Epstein-Barr virus. According to a later analysis, most CMV-associated TCR beta chains appeared to be HLA-restricted, and the HLA associations seemed to be driven largely by CMV exposure. An association between a missense DCLRE1C variant and V-gene and J-gene trimming of TCR beta chains was found in a later genetic analysis and replicated in an independent cohort. HLA typing was unavailable for some donors at each locus, so association tests used only the typed subset. Some IMGT-functional V segments, including TRBV6-2 and TRBV6-3, could not be told apart with the 87-base-pair reads, so those segments were excluded. The sequencing pipeline was judged likely to have produced a cluster of highly shared sequence variants as a technical artifact. A further reported finding was that TCR beta sequences accurately predicted the HLA-A and HLA-B alleles for most subjects in the first cohort. A later analysis found that HLA-associated TCR beta chains were more clonally expanded and had lower generation probabilities than equally common non-associated chains. For the cohort, immune exposure information was limited to CMV serostatus. Sequencing depth was assumed to be roughly uniform across donors in the presence/absence analyses, though that assumption may not hold. In a later genetic analysis, fewer N-insertions in productive TCRs were reported among donors in an Asian-associated ancestry cluster than the roughly 700-donor mean. When HLA alleles, especially DR and DQ, strongly co-occurred, attributing TCR associations to individual alleles was difficult. In an earlier analysis of some 550 of the donors, most TCR beta V segments were observed in productive rearrangements about 90% or about 30% of the time, broadly matching IMGT annotations. In vitro tests confirmed that three of the cytomegalovirus-associated TCR beta chains recognize cytomegalovirus antigens. Only TCR beta chains were sequenced in this cohort, and the absence of alpha or paired-chain data limited detectable features. The classifier was reported to diagnose cytomegalovirus status with high specificity and sensitivity in both the original and validation cohorts. A total of fewer than 200 TCR beta chains were listed by the study as associated with cytomegalovirus.

As to this clone: Its target antigen remains unknown. Nothing much larger sits one base from this clone, and base qualities are not available.

The CDR3 numbers 14 residues from cysteine through phenylalanine. Only the CDR3 DNA stays, 42 bases, in frame from base 1. The germline V gene specifies SQVTM as CDR1 and ANQGSEA as CDR2. The germline V and J ends show losses of 6 bases and 0 bases respectively, and no gene match explains 8 bases of the junction. In total, 666 healthy bone marrow donors made up the cohort. At the time of sampling, all cohort members were nominally healthy, though unrecorded immune exposures were likely present. The donor tested CMV seronegative and was one of the 352 seronegative cohort members. Every donor gave a peripheral blood sample, and the peripheral blood mononuclear cells from that sample were used for TCR beta sequencing. Genomic DNA was extracted from the blood cell samples with the Qiagen DNeasy Blood Extraction Kit. Library method: the immunoSEQ multiplex PCR assay. A mixture of 60 forward primers for TCR Vbeta segments and 13 reverse primers for TCR Jbeta segments was used in the multiplex PCR. The CDR3 region of rearranged TCR beta genes was amplified from genomic DNA with a multiplex PCR assay. On the Illumina HiSeq System, the amplified TCR beta libraries were sequenced as 87-base-pair reads. The paper's data handling went like this. A later analysis tallied tens of millions of unique TCR beta chains across the roughly 610 repertoires, and around 12 million of those chains were shared by two or more donors. A nearest-neighbor algorithm error-corrected the raw reads and collapsed the reads into unique sequences, merging closely related sequences to remove PCR and sequencing errors. To assign V, D and J gene segments, CDR3 sequences were aligned to IMGT reference sequences. Each retained sequence needed at least a six-nucleotide match to both a V gene segment and a J gene segment. Rearrangements were classified as productive when the CDR3 lacked stop codons and remained in frame with V and J, and all other rearrangements were classified as non-productive. Following IMGT convention, CDR3 was defined as the stretch from the second conserved V-encoded cysteine up to the conserved J-encoded phenylalanine. The earlier analysis of about 610 of the donors excluded any sequence lacking an unambiguous match to a single V gene segment. In an earlier analysis of several hundred of the donors, V segments were called functional above 56.7% productive rearrangements and were called segregating when the between-donor standard deviation exceeded 5%. To diagnose cytomegalovirus status from the catalog of TCR beta chain sequences, a statistical classification framework was built. V and J gene assignment, in a later analysis, came from comparing TCR nucleotide sequences with IMGT/GENE-DB human TR gene sequences. Using the TCRdist pipeline, a later analysis assigned CDR3 sequences along with most-parsimonious VDJ recombination scenarios. A later analysis defined each TCR beta chain by its CDR3 amino acid sequence plus V-gene family, and excluded reads lacking a unique V-gene family. As a way to deal with suspected cross-contamination and a sequencing artifact, a later analysis dropped 640 or so nucleotide sequences that were highly shared and had low generation probability. For each public chain, a later analysis derived a clonal expansion index from normalized ranks of inferred template counts within each repertoire. In a later analysis, generation probabilities were computed with a VDJ recombination model fitted to out-of-frame rearrangements, and the resulting probabilities were checked against IGoR. Hypergeometric tests were used in a later analysis to score TCR-TCR, TCR-HLA and TCR-CMV co-occurrence, with a repertoire-size bias correction applied to the TCR pairs. A later analysis estimated false discovery rates by permuting HLA or CMV assignments 20 times. In a later analysis, co-occurring TCRs were grouped using DBSCAN, and TCRdist sequence similarity was added for clustering within HLA-allele-positive subsets. Co-occurrence clustering excluded repertoires with fewer than 30,000 or more than 120,000 public chains, plus five with anomalous nucleotide sharing. Not all clones reach the TCRdb copy of this immuneACCESS table, which keeps in-frame sequences only. Checked studies attribute under half of the gap to unresolved V genes and leave the rest unexplained. That table furnishes V, J and clone size, whereas the DNA furnished D and trimming. In all, the sample holds 150,000 to 200,000 clones, and more than 70% of those were seen once. The ten largest clones capture 0.38% of the sample.

The TCR comes from a boy under 10 years old in good health and CMV-seronegative. The sequence joins TRBV29-1 to TRBJ2-7, and 7 junctional nucleotides match TRBD1. Sequenced input: PBMCs. The DNA sequence is as follows: TGCAGCGTAGCGAAACAGGGGCCCTCCTACGAGCAGTACTTC. Its protein product is CSVAKQGPSYEQYF.